These 31 T cell receptor beta chains were all obtained from the same sample, sequenced in a study of graft-versus-host responses after intestinal transplantation. Here immunoSEQ multiplex PCR was the method, and the copy in TCRdb shows in-frame clones only, minus some. The sample has approximately 18,000 clones; around 77% are singletons. Intraepithelial plus lamina propria lymphocytes were released by processing graft tissue. The sample in question was ileum tissue, obtained about 460 days after intestinal transplant. These receptors came from a human patient who received an intestinal transplant, so some T cells may come from the graft donor.

This clone was seen more than once but under ten times. V usage is TRBV4-2 and J usage is TRBJ2-3, with TRBD2 identical over 8 bases. This CDR3 spans 15 amino acids. Germline V CDR1 and CDR2: LGHNA, YNFKEQ. Trimming removed 4 bases from V and 4 bases from J; junction bases left unmatched: 7. The CDR3 is CASSPWREDADTQYF. CDR3 in DNA: TGTGCCAGCAGCCCTTGGCGGGAGGACGCAGATACGCAGTATTTT.

This chain joins TRBV2 and TRBJ1-6; D may be TRBD1 (5 bases). V was shortened by 3 bases and J by 10 bases, with 10 bases between the two germline ends. The germline V gene has CDR1 SNHLY and CDR2 FYNNEI. This CDR3 spans 13 amino acids. CDR3 sequence reads: CASSDTRVSPLHF. The CDR3 DNA sequence: TGTGCCAGCAGTGACACCAGGGTCTCACCCCTCCACTTT. Based on the CDR3 plus reference TRBV2 and TRBJ1-6, the full variable domain is EPEVTQTPSHQVTQMGQEVILRCVPISNHLYFYWYRQILGQKVEFLVSFYNNEISEKSEIFDDQFSVERPDGSNFTLKIRSTKLEDSAMYFCASSDTRVSPLHFGNGTRLTVT.

The chain employs TRBV9 and TRBJ2-7; no definite D call. Germline CDR1 SGDLS, CDR2 YYNGEE. V dropped 2 bases and J dropped 5 bases, with 11 bases sitting between them. The length of the CDR3 is 13 residues. The DNA for the CDR3 is TGTGCCAGCAGCGTTGAGGCTCGGAACGAGCAGTACTTC. Encoded protein: CASSVEARNEQYF.

The V gene is TRBV6-1, the J gene TRBJ1-1; unclear D gene. Trimming left V 1 base short and J 11 bases short, with 14 bases between. The germline V gene has CDR1 MNHNS and CDR2 SASEGT. The CDR3 loop spans 13 amino acids. This chain's CDR3 is CASSEGILGRAFF. The DNA for the CDR3 is TGTGCCAGCAGTGAAGGCATCTTGGGTAGGGCTTTCTTT.

The V gene is TRBV27, the J gene TRBJ1-6, with D unclear. This CDR3 is built from 8 residues. V shed 11 bases and J shed 13 bases, with 6 bases lying between them. Germline-derived CDR1 and CDR2 are MNHEY and SMNVEV (reference sequence). The CDR3 here is CAARPLHF. The CDR3 nucleotides read TGTGCCGCCCGCCCCCTCCACTTT.

CDR3 in DNA: TGTGCCAGCAGCCCCAGCGGTGGGGCCAACGTCCTGACTTTC. This codes for CASSPSGGANVLTF. V is TRBV5-5 and J is TRBJ2-6; D perhaps matches TRBD2 (5 bases). The CDR3 is 14 amino acids. Germline assignment: CDR1 SGHKS and CDR2 YYEKEE (reference sequence). The V end was cut by 4 bases, the J end by 3 bases, with 8 bases between. The full variable domain, in which reference TRBV5-5 and TRBJ2-6 provide the parts outside the CDR3, is DAGVTQSPTHLIKTRGQQVTLRCSPISGHKSVSWYQQVLGQGPQFIFQYYEKEERGRGNFPDRFSARQFPNYSSELNVNALLLGDSALYLCASSPSGGANVLTFGAGSRLTVL.

This chain uses TRBV30 with TRBJ1-2; weak D call: TRBD1 (6 bases). V was clipped by 4 bases and J by 5 bases, with 14 bases between them. Germline V CDR1 and CDR2: GTSNPN, SVGIG (reference sequence). The CDR3 is made up of 13 amino acids. CDR3 sequence reads: CAWIGGGRYGYTF. CDR3 DNA sequence: TGTGCCTGGATTGGAGGGGGGCGATATGGCTACACCTTC.

This chain uses TRBV7-9 with TRBJ2-4, with TRBD1 matching 9 bases. Germline CDR1 is SEHNR and CDR2 is FQNEAQ (reference sequence). The CDR3 loop spans 13 amino acids. The junction had 6 bases not matched to a gene; V was cut back by 10 bases and J by 5 bases. The CDR3 sequence: CATLRQGENIQYF. As DNA, the CDR3 is TGTGCCACCCTCCGACAGGGGGAAAACATTCAGTACTTC.

This sequence joins TRBV5-1 and TRBJ2-5; TRBD2 aligns across 8 bases. The end of the DNA aligns better with TRBJ2-7, so the J call may be wrong. CDR1 and CDR2 from the germline V gene are SGHRS and YFSETQ. The CDR3 is 16 residues long. The CDR3 spells CASSSGPAGANYEQYF. For the CDR3, the DNA is TGCGCCAGCAGCTCTGGGCCAGCGGGGGCAAACTACGAGCAGTACTTC.

This chain joins TRBV19 and TRBJ1-2; D perhaps matches TRBD1 (6 bases). V lost 6 bases and J 0 bases, leaving 11 bases between the germline ends. Germline CDR1 is LNHDA and CDR2 is SQIVND (reference sequence). This CDR3 has 14 amino acids. Here the CDR3 DNA reads TGTGCCAGTAGAAGGGGGGGTCCTAACTATGGCTACACCTTC. It yields the protein CASRRGGPNYGYTF.

This chain uses TRBV2 with TRBJ2-2, with 9 nucleotides matching TRBD2. The ends lost 2 bases at V and 5 bases at J; junction bases unmatched: 3. This CDR3 has 15 residues. Germline values: CDR1 SNHLY, CDR2 FYNNEI. CDR3 sequence reads: CASSERLAGTGELFF. The CDR3 region has the DNA TGTGCCAGCAGTGAAAGGCTAGCGGGGACCGGGGAGCTGTTTTTT.

The chain links TRBV5-1 to TRBJ1-4; tentative D call: TRBD1 (5 bases). The CDR3 sequence is 14 residues long. Germline CDR1 is SGHRS and CDR2 is YFSETQ. V lost 4 bases and J lost 5, with 12 bases in between. The CDR3 DNA reads TGCGCCAGCAGCCAGGGCGGTCTGAATGAAAAACTGTTTTTT. Translation: CASSQGGLNEKLFF.

The V gene is TRBV5-4, the J gene TRBJ2-5; D tentatively reads TRBD1 or TRBD2 (5 bases each). The J call is doubtful: the DNA matches TRBJ2-7 better. Germline CDR1 reads SGHNT; CDR2 reads YYREEE (reference sequence). CDR3 size: 15 residues. This CDR3 is CASSLPGEGRYEQYF. The CDR3 coding sequence is TGTGCCAGCAGCTTGCCGGGTGAGGGGCGATACGAGCAGTACTTC.

V gene TRBV7-2 combines with J gene TRBJ2-5; D might be TRBD2 (5 bases). V was shortened by 9 bases and J by 2 bases, with 13 bases between the two germline ends. CDR1 SGHTA and CDR2 FQGNSA come from the germline V gene. This CDR3 spans 13 amino acids. CDR3 sequence (DNA): TGTGCCAGTCGCTCGAGGGCTCAAGAGACCCAGTACTTC. Translation: CASRSRAQETQYF.

The chain employs TRBV5-1 and TRBJ2-7; 7 nucleotides line up with TRBD2. This CDR3 has 14 amino acids. The ends lost 6 bases at V and 3 bases at J; junction bases unmatched: 9. Germline CDR1 SGHRS, CDR2 YFSETQ. The CDR3: CASKVSAGVYEQYF. CDR3 bases: TGCGCCAGCAAGGTGTCTGCGGGAGTCTACGAGCAGTACTTC.

This sequence joins TRBV5-1 and TRBJ1-1, with D unclear. CDR1 is SGHRS and CDR2 is YFSETQ in the germline V gene. This CDR3 spans 13 amino acids. Trimming pared 5 bases from V and 0 bases from J, leaving 8 bases between. The CDR3 nucleotides read TGCGCCAGCAGTCGGGTCGTGAACACTGAAGCTTTCTTT. Translated: CASSRVVNTEAFF.

V usage is TRBV7-2 and J usage is TRBJ1-5; TRBD1 is a possible D gene (5 bases). Trimming stripped 7 bases from V and 4 bases from J, with 14 bases between. This CDR3 is 14 amino acids long. Germline CDR1 is SGHTA and CDR2 is FQGNSA. CDR3 sequence (DNA): TGTGCCAGCACCCTTGGGGGGTGGAATCAGCCCCAGCATTTT. Protein sequence: CASTLGGWNQPQHF.

This sequence joins TRBV15 and TRBJ2-7; D is uncertain. With 0 bases removed from V and 1 base from J, the gap between germline ends came to 4 bases. The CDR3 sequence is 13 residues long. Germline V gives CDR1 LNHNV, CDR2 YYDKDF (reference sequence). CDR3 sequence: CATSREVSYEQYF. The CDR3 coding sequence is TGTGCCACCAGCAGAGAGGTTTCCTACGAGCAGTACTTC.

As for this clone: A read error is possible here, since a much larger clone lies one base away. V gene TRBV30 combines with J gene TRBJ2-1, with TRBD1 identical over 8 bases. Germline V lookup: CDR1 GTSNPN, CDR2 SVGIG (reference sequence). The CDR3 is 15 amino acids. The CDR3 protein is CAWINRDRRSNELFF. For the CDR3, the DNA is TGTGCCTGGATTAACCGGGACAGGAGGAGTAATGAGCTGTTCTTC.

This clone was picked up one time. This sequence joins TRBV18 and TRBJ1-1; D unresolved. This CDR3 is 14 amino acids long. Germline loops: CDR1 KGHSH, CDR2 LQKENI. V was trimmed by 2 bases and J by 5 bases, leaving 12 bases between them. CDR3: CASSPGGLGTEAFF. The CDR3 DNA sequence: TGTGCCAGCTCACCAGGAGGATTGGGAACTGAAGCTTTCTTT.

This chain's CDR3 is CASKLGQGRYGYTF. CDR3 DNA: TGTGCCAGCAAACTAGGACAGGGTCGCTATGGCTACACCTTC. The chain joins TRBV6-6 to TRBJ1-2; 8 positions match TRBD1. CDR3 length equals 14 residues. CDR1 is MNHNY, CDR2 SVGAGI, per germline (reference sequence). With 7 bases clipped from V and 4 bases from J, the junction kept 8 bases outside the gene matches.

This clone was counted only a few times. The chain links TRBV6-5 to TRBJ1-5; unclear D gene. The CDR3 sequence is 14 residues long. V was clipped by 3 bases and J by 2 bases, with 8 bases between them. Germline CDR1 is MNHEY and CDR2 is SVGAGI. CDR3 DNA: TGTGCCAGCAGTTATGCGGGTGGCAATCAGCCCCAGCATTTT. Protein sequence: CASSYAGGNQPQHF.

V usage is TRBV29-1 and J usage is TRBJ1-1; D ambiguous. Deletions cut 4 bases from V and 4 bases from J, with 7 bases between. Per the germline V gene, CDR1 is SQVTM and CDR2 is ANQGSEA. The CDR3 loop spans 11 amino acids. CDR3 nucleotide sequence: TGCAGCGTTGCCTTGGGCACTGAAGCTTTCTTT. Protein: CSVALGTEAFF.

V and J are TRBV11-1 and TRBJ2-7, with D possibly matching TRBD2 (5 bases). The germline V gene has CDR1 SGHAT and CDR2 FQDESV (reference sequence). V lost 3 bases and J 6 bases, leaving 6 bases between the germline ends. The CDR3 covers 11 residues. The CDR3 bases are TGTGCCAGCAGCTTTGGGAGCGAGCAGTACTTC. Translation gives CASSFGSEQYF.

The chain joins TRBV5-4 to TRBJ1-1, with TRBD1 identical over 9 bases. The CDR3 consists of 14 residues. With V trimmed by 5 bases and J by 3 bases, 5 bases remained unmatched. CDR1 and CDR2 from the germline V gene are SGHNT and YYREEE (reference sequence). This CDR3 is CASSLDRGYTEAFF. CDR3 nucleotide sequence: TGTGCCAGCAGTCTGGACAGGGGCTACACTGAAGCTTTCTTT.

To note about this clone: The sample has other DNA sequences that encode this CDR3 too. The rearrangement joins TRBV13 to TRBJ2-7; D is undetermined. The V end lost 5 bases, the J end lost 2 bases, and 13 bases lay between the germline ends. Germline loops: CDR1 PRHDT, CDR2 FYEKMQ (reference sequence). The CDR3 totals 14 residues. CDR3 coding DNA: TGTGCCAGCAGCCCCCCGGGCTCTACCTACGAGCAGTACTTC. It specifies CASSPPGSTYEQYF.

J is TRBJ1-6 and V is TRBV10-3; D gene unclear. Germline CDR1 is ENHRY and CDR2 is SYGVKD. V gave up 2 bases and J gave up 14 bases, with 13 bases separating them. This CDR3 is built from 13 residues. The CDR3 spells CAISERRRLTLHF. The CDR3 DNA reads as TGTGCCATCAGTGAGAGAAGACGACTGACCCTCCACTTT.

The CDR3 nucleotides read TGTGCCAGTAGTATTCGGCAGGCTGAAAAACTGTTTTTT. Protein sequence: CASSIRQAEKLFF. This chain connects TRBV19 to TRBJ1-4; D not resolved. Per germline, CDR1 LNHDA and CDR2 SQIVND (reference sequence). The ends were cut back, 3 bases at V and 7 bases at J, with 9 bases in the middle. This CDR3 has 13 amino acids.

V gene TRBV9 combines with J gene TRBJ2-1; weak D call: TRBD1 (6 bases). The V gene's germline CDR1 is SGDLS and CDR2 YYNGEE. Trimming took 2 bases from V and 10 from J, leaving 13 bases between them. This CDR3 region has 13 residues. CDR3 sequence: CASSVVTGIEQFF. CDR3 nucleotides: TGTGCCAGCAGCGTGGTGACAGGCATAGAGCAGTTCTTC.

The V and J genes are TRBV9 and TRBJ1-1; unclear D gene. Trimming cost V 4 bases and J 5 bases, with 18 bases left between them. Germline lookup yields CDR1 SGDLS and CDR2 YYNGEE. The CDR3 sequence is 15 residues long. The CDR3 DNA follows: TGTGCCAGCAGCCCCGACGGTCCGTGGGTGACTGAAGCTTTCTTT. Encoded protein: CASSPDGPWVTEAFF.

The chain carries TRBV2 and TRBJ1-1, with D possibly being TRBD1 (5 bases). Between the trimmed V and J ends, which lost 3 bases and 8 bases, there was a span of 10 bases. The length of the CDR3 is 12 residues. Germline loops: CDR1 SNHLY, CDR2 FYNNEI. Written as DNA, the CDR3 is TGTGCCAGCAGTGACTCCAGGGTGGAAGCTTTCTTT. This gives the protein CASSDSRVEAFF.